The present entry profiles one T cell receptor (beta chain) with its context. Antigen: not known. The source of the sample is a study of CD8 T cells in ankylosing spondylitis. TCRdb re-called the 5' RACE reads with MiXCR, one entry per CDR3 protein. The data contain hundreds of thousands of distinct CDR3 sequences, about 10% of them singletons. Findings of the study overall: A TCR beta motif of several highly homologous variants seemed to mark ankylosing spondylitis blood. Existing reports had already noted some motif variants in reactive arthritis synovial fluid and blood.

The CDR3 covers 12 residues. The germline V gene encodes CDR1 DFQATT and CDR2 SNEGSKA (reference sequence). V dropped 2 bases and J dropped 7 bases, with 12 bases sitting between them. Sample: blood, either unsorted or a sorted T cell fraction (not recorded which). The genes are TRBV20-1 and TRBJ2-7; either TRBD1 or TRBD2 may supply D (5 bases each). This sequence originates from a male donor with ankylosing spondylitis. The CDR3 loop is CSARRDLGEQYF. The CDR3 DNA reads TGCAGTGCTAGAAGGGACCTAGGTGAGCAGTACTTC.